This is a list of T cell receptor beta chains from one sample in a study of yellow fever vaccine responses in identical twins. TCRdb ran MiXCR on the RT-PCR reads and lists one entry per CDR3 protein. The sample has about 2,200 distinct CDR3 sequences; around 7.4% are singletons. The starting material was T cells from blood (PBMCs), unsorted or a sorted subset (not recorded which), obtained about 2 years after vaccination. Receptors were obtained from a young woman who received the yellow fever vaccine. Both conserved end residues are part of each CDR3. D genes are given only for firm matches. Size values are once, few and many counts, or a class for expanded clones, and some rows have none.

clone size: large
J gene: TRBJ2-1
V gene: TRBV15
D gene: TRBD2
CDR3 protein: CATSSKGLASGEQFF
CDR3 DNA: TGTGCCACCAGCAGTAAGGGACTAGCATCGGGTGAGCAGTTCTTC

clone size: .
J gene: TRBJ1-1
V gene: TRBV15
D gene: .
CDR3 protein: CATSRDRVGTEAFF
CDR3 DNA: TGTGCCACCAGCAGAGACAGGGTCGGCACTGAAGCTTTCTTT

clone size: .
J gene: TRBJ2-3
V gene: TRBV29-1
D gene: .
CDR3 protein: CSVGQMVTDTQYF
CDR3 DNA: TGCAGCGTTGGTCAGATGGTCACAGATACGCAGTATTTT

clone size: few
J gene: TRBJ2-2
V gene: TRBV18
D gene: TRBD1
CDR3 protein: CASSPILTTGTMNTGELFF
CDR3 DNA: TGTGCCAGCTCACCGATTCTAACGACAGGGACGATGAACACCGGGGAGCTGTTTTTT

clone size: medium-sized
J gene: TRBJ2-1
V gene: TRBV15
D gene: .
CDR3 protein: CATSSPKRQVYNEQFF
CDR3 DNA: TGTGCCACCAGCAGCCCCAAGCGGCAGGTCTACAATGAGCAGTTCTTC

clone size: few
J gene: TRBJ2-7
V gene: TRBV10-3
D gene: .
CDR3 protein: CAISDPVGSETYEQYF
CDR3 DNA: TGTGCCATCAGTGACCCGGTGGGTAGCGAAACCTACGAGCAGTACTTC

clone size: few
J gene: TRBJ2-5
V gene: TRBV6-1
D gene: TRBD2
CDR3 protein: CASRLTSGMGQETQYF
CDR3 DNA: TGTGCCAGCAGGCTGACTAGCGGGATGGGTCAAGAGACCCAGTACTTC

clone size: .
J gene: TRBJ2-1
V gene: TRBV4-2
D gene: TRBD2
CDR3 protein: CASSPVGPSGGADEQFF
CDR3 DNA: TGTGCCAGCAGCCCCGTAGGACCTAGCGGGGGGGCCGATGAGCAGTTCTTC

clone size: few
J gene: TRBJ2-1
V gene: TRBV12-3/TRBV12-4
D gene: TRBD2
CDR3 protein: CASTPSGSSYNEQFF
CDR3 DNA: TGTGCCAGCACACCTAGCGGTAGCTCCTACAATGAGCAGTTCTTC

clone size: few
J gene: TRBJ2-5
V gene: TRBV6-1
D gene: TRBD1
CDR3 protein: CASRLGQGETQYF
CDR3 DNA: TGTGCCAGCAGACTGGGACAGGGCGAGACCCAGTACTTC

clone size: .
J gene: TRBJ2-7
V gene: TRBV2
D gene: TRBD2
CDR3 protein: CASSVGLALFDEQYF
CDR3 DNA: TGTGCCAGCAGTGTGGGACTAGCGTTATTCGACGAGCAGTACTTC

clone size: .
J gene: TRBJ2-7
V gene: TRBV6-5
D gene: TRBD2
CDR3 protein: CASSYFRGGVYEQYF
CDR3 DNA: TGTGCCAGCAGTTACTTCCGGGGGGGAGTCTACGAGCAGTACTTC

clone size: few
J gene: TRBJ2-1
V gene: TRBV10-1
D gene: TRBD2
CDR3 protein: CASSEILADYNEQFF
CDR3 DNA: TGCGCCAGCAGTGAGATACTAGCGGACTACAATGAGCAGTTCTTC

clone size: few
J gene: TRBJ2-2
V gene: TRBV11-1
D gene: .
CDR3 protein: CASSPQEGGTGELFF
CDR3 DNA: TGTGCCAGCAGCCCCCAGGAGGGGGGTACCGGGGAGCTGTTTTTT

clone size: .
J gene: TRBJ2-2
V gene: TRBV7-2
D gene: .
CDR3 protein: CASSSRVAGELFF
CDR3 DNA: TGTGCCAGCAGCTCCCGAGTGGCCGGGGAGCTGTTTTTT

clone size: .
J gene: TRBJ1-6
V gene: TRBV10-3
D gene: .
CDR3 protein: CAIPPRMSSYNSPLHF
CDR3 DNA: TGTGCCATCCCGCCTCGGATGAGCTCCTATAATTCACCCCTCCACTTT

clone size: large
J gene: TRBJ1-1
V gene: TRBV7-7
D gene: .
CDR3 protein: CASSPGTANTEAFF
CDR3 DNA: TGTGCTAGCAGCCCGGGGACGGCGAACACTGAAGCTTTCTTT

clone size: .
J gene: TRBJ1-2
V gene: TRBV29-1
D gene: .
CDR3 protein: CSVGLGVTYGYTF
CDR3 DNA: TGCAGCGTTGGCTTGGGGGTTACCTATGGCTACACCTTC

clone size: few
J gene: TRBJ2-5
V gene: TRBV2
D gene: .
CDR3 protein: CASESFGLSGGETQYF
CDR3 DNA: TGTGCCAGCGAATCCTTTGGTCTTTCCGGGGGAGAGACCCAGTACTTC

clone size: .
J gene: TRBJ2-1
V gene: TRBV10-1
D gene: .
CDR3 protein: CASSLGGHEQFF
CDR3 DNA: TGCGCCAGCAGCCTGGGGGGGCACGAGCAGTTCTTC

clone size: .
J gene: TRBJ1-6
V gene: TRBV6-5
D gene: .
CDR3 protein: CASSYRSSYNSPLHF
CDR3 DNA: TGTGCCAGCAGTTACCGAAGCTCCTATAATTCACCCCTCCACTTT

clone size: .
J gene: TRBJ2-1
V gene: TRBV3-1
D gene: .
CDR3 protein: CASSQAGVGNEQFF
CDR3 DNA: TGTGCCAGCAGCCAAGCGGGAGTGGGCAATGAGCAGTTCTTC

clone size: medium-sized
J gene: TRBJ2-3
V gene: TRBV7-9
D gene: .
CDR3 protein: CASSLGGGLPDTQYF
CDR3 DNA: TGTGCCAGCAGCTTAGGGGGGGGCCTCCCAGATACGCAGTATTTT

clone size: large
J gene: TRBJ1-1
V gene: TRBV10-3
D gene: TRBD1
CDR3 protein: CAIREGAGMNTEAFF
CDR3 DNA: TGTGCCATAAGAGAGGGGGCTGGGATGAACACTGAAGCTTTCTTT

clone size: .
J gene: TRBJ2-1
V gene: TRBV10-3
D gene: .
CDR3 protein: CAISVSPF
CDR3 DNA: TGTGCCATCAGTGTCTCGCCCTTC

clone size: medium-sized
J gene: TRBJ2-2
V gene: TRBV10-1
D gene: .
CDR3 protein: CASKPYSNTGELFF
CDR3 DNA: TGCGCCAGCAAACCGTATTCGAACACCGGGGAGCTGTTTTTT

clone size: .
J gene: TRBJ2-3
V gene: TRBV7-9
D gene: .
CDR3 protein: CASSSAPDTQYF
CDR3 DNA: TGTGCCAGCAGCTCCGCACCAGATACGCAGTATTTT

clone size: .
J gene: TRBJ2-7
V gene: TRBV6-1
D gene: TRBD2
CDR3 protein: CASSEATSGVAYEQYF
CDR3 DNA: TGTGCCAGCAGTGAAGCGACTAGCGGGGTGGCCTACGAGCAGTACTTC

clone size: .
J gene: TRBJ2-7
V gene: TRBV4-1
D gene: .
CDR3 protein: CASSQGHSYEQYF
CDR3 DNA: TGCGCCAGCAGCCAGGGACACTCCTACGAGCAGTACTTC

clone size: .
J gene: TRBJ2-1
V gene: TRBV13
D gene: .
CDR3 protein: CASSQDSRIYNEQFF
CDR3 DNA: TGTGCCAGCAGCCAGGACAGCAGAATCTACAATGAGCAGTTCTTC

clone size: few
J gene: TRBJ2-1
V gene: TRBV27
D gene: .
CDR3 protein: CASSLAVRRDEQFF
CDR3 DNA: TGTGCCAGCAGTTTAGCAGTGAGGAGAGATGAGCAGTTCTTC

clone size: large
J gene: TRBJ2-1
V gene: TRBV11-3
D gene: .
CDR3 protein: CASSLPGRGSYNEQFF
CDR3 DNA: TGTGCCAGCAGCTTACCAGGGCGGGGCTCCTACAATGAGCAGTTCTTC

clone size: medium-sized
J gene: TRBJ1-2
V gene: TRBV10-1
D gene: .
CDR3 protein: CASGQEFSLANYGYTF
CDR3 DNA: TGCGCCAGCGGCCAGGAATTTTCCCTGGCTAACTATGGCTACACCTTC

clone size: .
J gene: TRBJ1-5
V gene: TRBV12-3/TRBV12-4
D gene: .
CDR3 protein: CASSFLNQPQHF
CDR3 DNA: TGTGCCAGCAGTTTTTTGAATCAGCCCCAGCATTTT

clone size: .
J gene: TRBJ2-7
V gene: TRBV4-2
D gene: .
CDR3 protein: CASSQSTREEQYF
CDR3 DNA: TGTGCCAGCAGCCAGTCAACACGAGAGGAGCAGTACTTC

clone size: .
J gene: TRBJ2-1
V gene: TRBV20-1
D gene: .
CDR3 protein: CSASAYRDNEQFF
CDR3 DNA: TGCAGTGCTAGTGCTTACAGAGACAATGAGCAGTTCTTC

clone size: .
J gene: TRBJ1-1
V gene: TRBV28
D gene: .
CDR3 protein: CASGTGSLNTEAFF
CDR3 DNA: TGTGCCAGCGGCACAGGGTCCCTGAACACTGAAGCTTTCTTT

clone size: medium-sized
J gene: TRBJ1-5
V gene: TRBV6-1
D gene: TRBD1
CDR3 protein: CASSGTGSYQPQHF
CDR3 DNA: TGTGCCAGCAGTGGGACAGGGTCCTATCAGCCCCAGCATTTT

clone size: few
J gene: TRBJ2-1
V gene: TRBV5-1
D gene: .
CDR3 protein: CASQNVNEQFF
CDR3 DNA: TGCGCCAGCCAAAATGTCAATGAGCAGTTCTTC

clone size: medium-sized
J gene: TRBJ2-5
V gene: TRBV5-1
D gene: .
CDR3 protein: CASSPSGETQYF
CDR3 DNA: TGCGCCAGCAGCCCAAGTGGAGAGACCCAGTACTTC

clone size: few
J gene: TRBJ1-2
V gene: TRBV15
D gene: .
CDR3 protein: CATSSPLSGYGYTF
CDR3 DNA: TGTGCCACCAGCAGTCCGCTCTCGGGCTATGGCTACACCTTC

clone size: medium-sized
J gene: TRBJ1-2
V gene: TRBV9
D gene: TRBD1
CDR3 protein: CASSGRDRGNYGYTF
CDR3 DNA: TGTGCCAGCAGCGGGCGGGACAGGGGTAACTATGGCTACACCTTC

clone size: few
J gene: TRBJ1-1
V gene: TRBV10-3
D gene: .
CDR3 protein: CAISLTGMDAEAFF
CDR3 DNA: TGTGCCATCAGCCTGACAGGTATGGACGCTGAAGCTTTCTTT

clone size: .
J gene: TRBJ2-7
V gene: TRBV28
D gene: TRBD2
CDR3 protein: CASSLGEGLYEQYF
CDR3 DNA: TGTGCCAGCAGTTTGGGGGAGGGCCTATACGAGCAGTACTTC

clone size: .
J gene: TRBJ1-2
V gene: TRBV11-3
D gene: .
CDR3 protein: CASSSWAYGYTF
CDR3 DNA: TGTGCCAGCAGCTCCTGGGCGTATGGCTACACCTTC

clone size: .
J gene: TRBJ2-7
V gene: TRBV6-6
D gene: TRBD2
CDR3 protein: CASSYGGGASYEQYF
CDR3 DNA: TGTGCCAGCAGTTACGGCGGGGGGGCCTCCTACGAGCAGTACTTC

clone size: medium-sized
J gene: TRBJ2-7
V gene: TRBV5-6
D gene: .
CDR3 protein: CASSFPDVSYEQYF
CDR3 DNA: TGTGCCAGCAGCTTCCCGGACGTCTCCTACGAGCAGTACTTC

clone size: medium-sized
J gene: TRBJ1-2
V gene: TRBV6-1
D gene: TRBD1
CDR3 protein: CASSETGQIYGYTF
CDR3 DNA: TGTGCCAGCAGTGAGACAGGGCAGATCTATGGCTACACCTTC

clone size: medium-sized
J gene: TRBJ2-5
V gene: TRBV7-7
D gene: .
CDR3 protein: CASSSLGHQETQYF
CDR3 DNA: TGTGCTAGCAGCAGCCTAGGGCACCAAGAGACCCAGTACTTC

clone size: few
J gene: TRBJ2-7
V gene: TRBV7-7
D gene: .
CDR3 protein: CASSLDPGSYEQYF
CDR3 DNA: TGTGCTAGCAGCTTAGACCCAGGATCCTACGAGCAGTACTTC

clone size: .
J gene: TRBJ2-5
V gene: TRBV5-1
D gene: TRBD1
CDR3 protein: CASSPDRGRETQYF
CDR3 DNA: TGCGCCAGCAGCCCAGACAGGGGACGGGAGACCCAGTACTTC

clone size: .
J gene: TRBJ1-4
V gene: TRBV6-5
D gene: TRBD1
CDR3 protein: CASSYPWTGGDEKLFF
CDR3 DNA: TGTGCCAGCAGTTACCCCTGGACAGGGGGAGATGAAAAACTGTTTTTT

clone size: .
J gene: TRBJ2-1
V gene: TRBV5-6
D gene: .
CDR3 protein: CASKGGDSYNEQFF
CDR3 DNA: TGTGCCAGCAAGGGCGGGGACAGCTACAATGAGCAGTTCTTC

clone size: few
J gene: TRBJ2-7
V gene: TRBV18
D gene: TRBD2
CDR3 protein: CASSPAGVEQYF
CDR3 DNA: TGTGCCAGCTCACCCGCGGGGGTGGAGCAGTACTTC

clone size: large
J gene: TRBJ2-1
V gene: TRBV10-3
D gene: .
CDR3 protein: CAITPVFRGALNEQFF
CDR3 DNA: TGTGCCATCACCCCTGTTTTCCGGGGGGCATTAAATGAGCAGTTCTTC

clone size: few
J gene: TRBJ1-2
V gene: TRBV10-3
D gene: .
CDR3 protein: CAINIEGVDYGYTF
CDR3 DNA: TGTGCCATCAACATCGAAGGGGTAGACTATGGCTACACCTTC

clone size: .
J gene: TRBJ1-5
V gene: TRBV28
D gene: .
CDR3 protein: CASSSPGPTGEPQHF
CDR3 DNA: TGTGCCAGCAGTTCACCGGGACCCACCGGGGAGCCCCAGCATTTT

clone size: few
J gene: TRBJ2-1
V gene: TRBV12-3/TRBV12-4
D gene: .
CDR3 protein: CASSSALGGSLRYNEQFF
CDR3 DNA: TGTGCCAGCAGTTCGGCCCTAGGAGGCTCATTACGGTACAATGAGCAGTTCTTC

clone size: large
J gene: TRBJ1-2
V gene: TRBV10-3
D gene: TRBD1
CDR3 protein: CAIDRVGYGYTF
CDR3 DNA: TGTGCCATCGACAGGGTAGGCTATGGCTACACCTTC